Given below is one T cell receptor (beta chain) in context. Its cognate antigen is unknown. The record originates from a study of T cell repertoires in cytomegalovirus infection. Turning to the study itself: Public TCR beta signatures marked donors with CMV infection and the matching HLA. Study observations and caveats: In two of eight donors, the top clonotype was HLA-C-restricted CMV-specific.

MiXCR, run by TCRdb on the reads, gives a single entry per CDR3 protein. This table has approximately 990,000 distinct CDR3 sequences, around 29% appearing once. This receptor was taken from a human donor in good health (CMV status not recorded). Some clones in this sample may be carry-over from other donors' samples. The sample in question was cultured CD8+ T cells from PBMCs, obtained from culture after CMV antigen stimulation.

CDR3 loop: CASSSASFSKNIQYF. The CDR3 region has the DNA TGTGCCAGCAGTTCCGCGTCCTTTTCTAAAAACATTCAGTACTTC. The chain links TRBV12-3 or TRBV12-4 to TRBJ2-4; D remains ambiguous. There are 15 residues in the CDR3. The V and J ends lost 4 bases and 4 bases respectively, with 14 bases between them.